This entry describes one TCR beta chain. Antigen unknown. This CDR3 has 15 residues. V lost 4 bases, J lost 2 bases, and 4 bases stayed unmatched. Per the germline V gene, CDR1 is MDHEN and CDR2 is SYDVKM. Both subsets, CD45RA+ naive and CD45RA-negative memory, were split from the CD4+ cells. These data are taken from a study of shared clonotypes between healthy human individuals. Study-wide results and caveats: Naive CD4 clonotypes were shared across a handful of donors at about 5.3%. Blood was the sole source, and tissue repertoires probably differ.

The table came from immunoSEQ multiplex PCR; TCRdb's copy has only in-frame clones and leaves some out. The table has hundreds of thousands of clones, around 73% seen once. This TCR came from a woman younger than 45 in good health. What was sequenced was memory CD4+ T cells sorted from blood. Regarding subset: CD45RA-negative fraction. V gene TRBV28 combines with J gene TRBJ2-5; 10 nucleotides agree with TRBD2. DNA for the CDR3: TGTGCCAGCAGTTCCAGGGGACTAGCGCAAGAGACCCAGTACTTC. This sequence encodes CASSSRGLAQETQYF.